This is a list of T cell receptor beta chains from one sample in a study of control samples from healthy donors and cancer patients. Repertoires were generated with immunoSEQ multiplex PCR, while TCRdb's copy carries only in-frame clones and drops some. The table has 150,000 to 180,000 clones, approximately 94% seen once. Sample: blood. These receptors were taken from a man aged 35 to 55 in good health. The CDR3 runs from the conserved cysteine through the conserved F or W. Fields, in order: V gene, clone size, J gene, D gene, CDR3 protein, CDR3 DNA. A D gene is named only where the DNA matches it firmly. Clone size appears in some rows only: once, few, many, or a class for an expanded clone.

>TRBV5-6|.|TRBJ1-1|.
CASSLVAGNTEAFF
TGTGCCAGCAGCTTGGTTGCAGGGAATACTGAAGCTTTCTTT
>TRBV7-9|once|TRBJ1-2|TRBD1
CASSIGQGGYTF
TGTGCCAGCAGCATAGGACAGGGCGGCTACACCTTC
>TRBV12-3/TRBV12-4|.|TRBJ1-3|TRBD1
CASSPDRGGTIYF
TGTGCCAGCAGTCCCGACAGGGGAGGTACCATATATTTT
>TRBV7-9|.|TRBJ2-7|.
CASSPTGTYEQYF
TGTGCCAGCAGCCCGACAGGAACCTACGAGCAGTACTTC
>TRBV9|.|TRBJ2-3|.
CASSLQGSLGPDTQYF
TGTGCCAGCAGCCTACAGGGAAGTTTAGGCCCAGATACGCAGTATTTT
>TRBV5-1|.|TRBJ2-5|TRBD2
CASRLAGGFETQYF
TGCGCCAGCCGCCTAGCGGGGGGGTTTGAGACCCAGTACTTC
>TRBV6-5|once|TRBJ2-5|TRBD1
CASSSQGPQETQYF
TGTGCCAGCAGTTCACAGGGGCCCCAAGAGACCCAGTACTTC
>TRBV7-2|.|TRBJ1-6|TRBD1
CASRRTGNSPLHF
TGTGCCAGCAGACGGACAGGAAATTCACCCCTCCACTTT
>TRBV5-8|.|TRBJ2-7|.
CASSLEMRARGGHEQYF
TGTGCCAGCAGCCTCGAAATGAGGGCCAGGGGGGGCCACGAGCAGTACTTC
>TRBV9|.|TRBJ1-1|.
CASSVEPWDKLNTEAFF
TGTGCCAGCAGCGTAGAGCCCTGGGACAAACTGAACACTGAAGCTTTCTTT
>TRBV23-1|.|TRBJ1-5|.
CASGTQGEQPQHF
TGCGCCAGCGGAACACAGGGTGAACAGCCCCAGCATTTT
>TRBV5-1|.|TRBJ2-3|.
CASSFNTDTQYF
TGCGCCAGCAGCTTTAACACAGATACGCAGTATTTT
>TRBV7-2|few|TRBJ1-4|.
CASSLGQTNEKLFF
TGTGCCAGCAGCTTGGGCCAGACTAATGAAAAACTGTTTTTT
>TRBV28|.|TRBJ1-1|.
CASSRLVAEAFF
TGTGCCAGCAGTAGACTCGTGGCTGAAGCTTTCTTT
>TRBV6-5|.|TRBJ1-3|.
CASSIGNTIYF
TGTGCCAGCTCGATAGGAAACACCATATATTTT
>TRBV3-1/TRBV3-2|.|TRBJ2-7|.
CASSLAGIEQYF
TGTGCCAGCAGCCTAGCAGGGATTGAGCAGTACTTC
>TRBV9|.|TRBJ1-2|.
CASSSSPGPEGGYTF
TGTGCCAGCAGTTCCTCTCCCGGGCCCGAAGGGGGCTACACCTTC
>TRBV14|.|TRBJ1-6|.
CASRIEVASPLHF
TGTGCCAGCAGGATAGAAGTGGCGTCACCCCTCCACTTT
>TRBV19|.|TRBJ1-1|.
CASSIPRENTEAFF
TGTGCCAGTAGTATCCCGAGGGAGAACACTGAAGCTTTCTTT
>TRBV11-3|.|TRBJ2-1|.
CASSSRQNGNEQFF
TGTGCCAGCAGCTCCCGACAAAACGGGAATGAGCAGTTCTTC
>TRBV29-1|.|TRBJ2-5|TRBD1
CSVTGATQYF
TGCAGCGTTACAGGGGCCACCCAGTACTTC
>TRBV27|.|TRBJ2-3|TRBD1
CASRQLDRATDTQYF
TGTGCCAGCAGGCAACTGGACAGGGCCACAGATACGCAGTATTTT
>TRBV19|.|TRBJ2-2|TRBD1
CASSRQGVNTGELFF
TGTGCCAGCTCAAGACAGGGCGTGAACACCGGGGAGCTGTTTTTT
>TRBV27|.|TRBJ2-1|.
CASSLSGGWYEQFF
TGTGCCAGCAGTTTATCTGGGGGGTGGTATGAGCAGTTCTTC
>TRBV7-8|.|TRBJ1-1|.
CASSLVHPGQRTNTEAFF
TGTGCCAGCAGCTTGGTCCACCCCGGTCAACGGACGAACACTGAAGCTTTCTTT
>TRBV6-5|.|TRBJ1-6|TRBD1
CASSRQGLVNSPLHF
TGTGCCAGCAGTAGACAGGGTTTGGTAAATTCACCCCTCCACTTT
>TRBV9|.|TRBJ1-1|.
CASSKGLLGTEAFF
TGTGCCAGCAGCAAGGGACTTTTAGGCACTGAAGCTTTCTTT
>TRBV28|.|TRBJ1-2|.
CASSLLKVREYGYTF
TGTGCCAGCAGTTTATTAAAGGTCAGGGAATATGGCTACACCTTC
>TRBV28|.|TRBJ1-4|.
CASSTPTRNEKLFF
TGTGCCAGCAGTACTCCGACCCGTAATGAAAAACTGTTTTTT
>TRBV6-6|few|TRBJ1-2|TRBD1
CASSSGQLYGYTF
TGTGCCAGCAGTTCGGGACAGCTCTATGGCTACACCTTC
>TRBV19|.|TRBJ2-6|.
CASTGLYSGANVLTF
TGTGCCAGTACGGGACTGTACTCTGGGGCCAACGTCCTGACTTTC
>TRBV18|.|TRBJ1-1|.
CASSPRTDTEAFF
TGTGCCAGCTCACCCCGGACTGACACTGAAGCTTTCTTT
>TRBV19|once|TRBJ2-2|.
CASSIAVVRAGELFF
TGTGCCAGTAGTATAGCGGTGGTGCGGGCCGGGGAGCTGTTTTTT
>TRBV30|.|TRBJ1-5|.
CAWSWASNQPQHF
TGTGCCTGGAGCTGGGCTAGCAATCAGCCCCAGCATTTT
>TRBV7-2|.|TRBJ1-2|.
CASSLVPQGGYTF
TGTGCCAGCAGCTTAGTACCGCAGGGAGGCTACACCTTC
>TRBV11-2|once|TRBJ1-2|.
CASSPEPDLYGYTF
TGTGCCAGCAGCCCGGAACCCGACCTATATGGCTACACCTTC
>TRBV11-2|.|TRBJ2-7|.
CASSTQSGSLEQYF
TGTGCCAGCAGCACACAATCGGGGTCCCTCGAGCAGTACTTC
>TRBV3-1/TRBV3-2|.|TRBJ1-5|.
CASSQEVGEPQHF
TGTGCCAGCAGCCAAGAGGTCGGGGAGCCCCAGCATTTT
>TRBV9|.|TRBJ1-1|TRBD1
CASSAYTGVDTEAFF
TGTGCCAGCAGCGCTTATACAGGGGTTGACACTGAAGCTTTCTTT
>TRBV7-9|.|TRBJ1-5|.
CASSPEGRQNQPQHF
TGTGCCAGCAGCCCCGAGGGGAGACAGAATCAGCCCCAGCATTTT
>TRBV3-1/TRBV3-2|.|TRBJ1-1|TRBD1
CASSARGGQRNTEAFF
TGTGCCAGCAGCGCAAGGGGGGGACAGAGGAACACTGAAGCTTTCTTT
>TRBV19|once|TRBJ2-2|TRBD1
CASNELWDRGNTGELFF
TGTGCCAGTAACGAGCTCTGGGACAGGGGTAACACCGGGGAGCTGTTTTTT
>TRBV11-2|.|TRBJ2-7|.
CASSLRKGLGSYEQYF
TGTGCCAGCAGCCTCCGAAAAGGACTCGGCTCCTACGAGCAGTACTTC
>TRBV24-1|.|TRBJ1-6|.
CATRNRHRSPLHF
TGTGCCACCCGGAACAGGCACAGGTCACCCCTCCACTTT
>TRBV6-5|once|TRBJ2-6|.
CASSYERTGANVLTF
TGTGCCAGCAGTTACGAGAGGACTGGGGCCAACGTCCTGACTTTC
>TRBV28|.|TRBJ2-7|TRBD1
CASRGQGAGSYEQYF
TGTGCCAGCAGGGGACAGGGGGCGGGTTCCTACGAGCAGTACTTC
>TRBV7-2|.|TRBJ2-4|.
CASSLESPSRDIQYF
TGTGCCAGCAGCTTAGAGTCCCCCTCGAGGGACATTCAGTACTTC
>TRBV7-9|.|TRBJ1-1|TRBD1
CAGDRGDTEAFF
TGTGCCGGAGACAGGGGGGACACTGAAGCTTTCTTT
>TRBV19|.|TRBJ2-7|.
CASSRTGTGYEQYF
TGTGCCAGTAGCCGTACAGGGACCGGCTACGAGCAGTACTTC
>TRBV27|.|TRBJ1-2|.
CASSSTGKRDYGYTF
TGTGCCAGCAGTTCTACAGGCAAACGGGACTATGGCTACACCTTC